Included here is one T cell receptor beta chain sequence, with context. The target of this receptor is not known. Nothing much larger sits one base from this clone, and base qualities are not available. The immunoSEQ Assay, a bias-controlled multiplex PCR, was used to amplify TCRbeta CDR3 regions from genomic DNA. In the paper's pipeline: Within the assay, amplification of reference gene primers was used to estimate how many nucleated cells each sample contained. Sequence reads were collapsed and filtered to measure the absolute abundance of every unique TCRbeta CDR3 rearrangement. For each sample, productive Simpson clonality was calculated as the square root of Simpson's diversity index across productive rearrangements. Sourced from immuneACCESS, this table was stored by TCRdb with only in-frame sequences that have V and J called. A share of the clones is absent; for the studies checked, an unresolved V gene accounts for under half, and the remainder has no known explanation. Clone size and the V and J calls come from that table; the DNA yielded D and trimming. The sample data list some 130,000 clones, and about 86% of these were observed just once. In total, the top ten clones hold about 16% of the sample.

The collaborating institutions used their own protocols to collect whole blood in K2EDTA tubes. Collaborator samples were shipped for TCRbeta analysis as frozen whole blood, isolated PBMCs, or DNA extracted from either sample type. The data belong to a study of blood T cell repertoires in COVID-19 (dated by TCRdb to between 2020 and 2021). Regarding the study in general: Samples from collaborators originated in the United States, Italy and Spain and spanned both the acute and convalescent phases of COVID-19. The prospective study material was composed of cDNA or gDNA derived from T cells, B-cell-depleted T cells, or PBMCs. Deeply sampled blood TCRbeta repertoires from subjects exposed to, actively infected with, or recovered from COVID-19 were included in the dataset. The repertoires were released in a freely available public database meant as a resource for research on the immune response to SARS-CoV-2. Samples came from the ongoing ImmuneRACE study (first 160 participants) plus 1,254 subjects from 6 global collaborators. Sample metadata almost always included a de-identified subject ID, COVID-19 status, age in years and sex. Where HLA class I and class II types were available, the types were taken from metadata supplied by the sample provider, not from assay-based typing.

Overall results and qualifications from the work: The amount of clinical and demographic metadata varied by source and participant and was provided uncurated.

This receptor was obtained from a woman aged 45-65 years with acute or convalescent COVID-19. The specimen sequenced was peripheral blood.

This receptor has the CDR3 CSASPDRASHGNEKLFF. The DNA sequence is as follows: TGCAGTGCTAGTCCGGACAGGGCGTCCCACGGGAATGAAAAACTGTTTTTT. The sequence is built from TRBV20-1 and TRBJ1-4; TRBD1 matches 8 bases in the middle. Its CDR3 holds 17 amino acids, cysteine through phenylalanine. Just CDR3 DNA is preserved here, 51 bases in frame from base 1. The germline V gene (reference sequence) sets CDR1 to DFQATT and CDR2 to SNEGSKA. At the junction V is shortened by 3 bases and J by 5 bases; bases outside the gene matches: 14.